This T cell receptor beta chain comes out of a study of blood T cell repertoires in COVID-19. Study as a whole: The cDNA or gDNA used as material had been derived from T cells, B-cell-depleted T cells, or PBMCs.

V dropped 1 base and J dropped 4; count of bases not matched to a gene: 6. The CDR3 spans 16 residues. Germline V gene sequence: CDR1 LGHDT, CDR2 YNNKEL (reference sequence). Only in-frame clones appear in the TCRdb table, and some are missing; sequencing was by immunoSEQ multiplex PCR. The data hold about 26,000 clones, with 92% observed a single time. This receptor was identified in a human donor in a cohort sampled during active COVID-19. The material sequenced was peripheral blood. This chain uses TRBV3-1 (or the pseudogene TRBV3-2) with TRBJ2-5; 10 bases are a match to TRBD1. The DNA for the CDR3 is TGTGCCAGCAGCCAAGCCTGGTGGACAGGGGGAGAGACCCAGTACTTC. Encoded protein: CASSQAWWTGGETQYF.